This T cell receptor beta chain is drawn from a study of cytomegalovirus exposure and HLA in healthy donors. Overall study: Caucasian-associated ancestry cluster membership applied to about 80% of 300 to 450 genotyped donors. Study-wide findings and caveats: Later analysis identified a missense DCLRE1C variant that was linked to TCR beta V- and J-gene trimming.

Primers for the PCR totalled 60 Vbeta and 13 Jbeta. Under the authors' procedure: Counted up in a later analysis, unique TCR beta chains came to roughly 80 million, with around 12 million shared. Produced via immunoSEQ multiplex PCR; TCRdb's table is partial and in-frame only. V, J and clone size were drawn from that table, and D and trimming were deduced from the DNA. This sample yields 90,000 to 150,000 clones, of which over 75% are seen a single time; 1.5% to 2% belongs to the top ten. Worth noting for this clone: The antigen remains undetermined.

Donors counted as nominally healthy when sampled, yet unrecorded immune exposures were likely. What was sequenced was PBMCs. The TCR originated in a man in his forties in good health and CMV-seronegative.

The CDR3 sequence: CASSHTGPVNEKLFF. In DNA form, the CDR3 reads TGTGCCAGTAGCCATACAGGGCCGGTTAATGAAAAACTGTTTTTT. The chain uses TRBV19 and TRBJ1-4; tentative D call: TRBD1 (6 bases). The CDR3 totals 15 residues. CDR1 LNHDA and CDR2 SQIVND come from the germline V gene (reference sequence). V dropped 6 bases and J dropped 4 bases, with 15 bases sitting between them.